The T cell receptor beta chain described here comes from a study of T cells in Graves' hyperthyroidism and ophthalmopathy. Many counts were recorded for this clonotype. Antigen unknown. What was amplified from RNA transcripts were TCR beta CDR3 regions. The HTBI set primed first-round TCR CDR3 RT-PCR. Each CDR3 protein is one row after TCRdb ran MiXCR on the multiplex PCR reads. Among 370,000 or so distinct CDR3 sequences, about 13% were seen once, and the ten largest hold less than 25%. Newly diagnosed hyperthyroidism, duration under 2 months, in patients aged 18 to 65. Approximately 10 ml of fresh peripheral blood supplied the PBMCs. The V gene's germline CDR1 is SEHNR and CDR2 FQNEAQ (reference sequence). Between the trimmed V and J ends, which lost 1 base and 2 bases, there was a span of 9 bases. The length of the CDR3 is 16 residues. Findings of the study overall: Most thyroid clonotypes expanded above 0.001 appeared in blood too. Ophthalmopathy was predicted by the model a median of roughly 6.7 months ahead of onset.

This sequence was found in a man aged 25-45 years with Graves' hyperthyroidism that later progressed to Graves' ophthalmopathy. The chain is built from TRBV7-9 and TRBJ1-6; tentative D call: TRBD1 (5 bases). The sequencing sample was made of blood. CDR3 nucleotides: TGTGCCAGCAGCTTAGAAGGGGTGACCTATAATTCACCCCTCCACTTT. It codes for CASSLEGVTYNSPLHF.